The 20 T cell receptor beta chains listed next were all sequenced from one sample in a study of CXCR3-negative and CXCR3-positive naive CD8 T cells. In preparing the TRB cDNA libraries, 5' RACE with UMI labels was used. TCRdb re-called the 5' RACE reads, yielding one record per CDR3 amino acid sequence without DNA. In total, the table holds 75,000 to 100,000 distinct CDR3 sequences. Material: naive CXCR3- CD8+ T cells from blood. Subset here: CD45RO-CCR7+CD27+CD95- naive CD8+ T cells lacking CXCR3 (TNR3-). The receptors here all came from a human donor in good health. Some clones in this sample may be carry-over from other donors' samples.

This chain connects TRBV20-1 to TRBJ2-1; TCRdb's assignment of TRBD2 cannot be checked, as there is no DNA. The length of the CDR3 is 19 residues. CDR1 is DFQATT and CDR2 is SNEGSKA in the germline V gene (reference sequence). CDR3 in amino acids: CSASRELAGGTFHYNEQFF.

The chain has TRBV28 and TRBJ2-7. This CDR3 has 13 amino acids. Germline loops: CDR1 MDHEN, CDR2 SYDVKM. Here the CDR3 reads CASSFLNSYEQYF. Together with reference TRBV28 and TRBJ2-7, the CDR3 gives the full variable domain: DVKVTQSSRYLVKRTGEKVFLECVQDMDHENMFWYRQDPGLGLRLIYFSYDVKMKEKGDIPEGYSVSREKKERFSLILESASTNQTSMYLCASSFLNSYEQYFGPGTRLTVT.

The V call is TRBV14, the J call TRBJ2-3. CDR1 and CDR2 from the germline V gene are SGHDN and FVKESK. The CDR3 consists of 13 residues. CDR3 residues: CASSRVGTDTQYF. The complete variable domain, with remaining parts taken from reference TRBV14 and TRBJ2-3, reads EAGVTQFPSHSVIEKGQTVTLRCDPISGHDNLYWYRRVMGKEIKFLLHFVKESKQDESGMPNNRFLAERTGGTYSTLKVQPAELEDSGVYFCASSRVGTDTQYFGPGTRLTVL.

The chain couples TRBV4-1 to TRBJ2-1; TCRdb's D call of TRBD2 is untestable without DNA. The CDR3 is made up of 15 amino acids. CDR1 MGHRA and CDR2 YSYEKL come from the germline V gene. The CDR3 loop reads CASSQNSGRDNEQFF.

This rearrangement joins TRBV12-3 or TRBV12-4 to TRBJ2-2; the TCRdb D gene call, TRBD1, has no DNA to confirm it. CDR3 size: 15 residues. CDR3 residues: CASSTGTGITGELFF.

The genes are TRBV28 and TRBJ2-1. The CDR3 consists of 12 residues. Germline CDR1 is MDHEN and CDR2 is SYDVKM. This CDR3 is CASSLPGNEQFF.

The rearrangement links TRBV7-2 to TRBJ2-7. Germline CDR1 reads SGHTA; CDR2 reads FQGNSA. This CDR3 spans 14 amino acids. CDR3: CASSLVGSAYEQYF.

The CDR3 loop is CASSPGTSGGLGYNEQFF. The chain carries TRBV5-1 and TRBJ2-1; with no DNA, the TCRdb D assignment of TRBD2 cannot be verified. Germline V CDR1 and CDR2: SGHRS, YFSETQ. The CDR3 consists of 18 residues.

The chain couples TRBV4-1 to TRBJ1-1. Per germline, CDR1 MGHRA and CDR2 YSYEKL. The CDR3 spans 13 residues. CDR3 loop: CASSQGMNTEAFF.

J is TRBJ2-3 and V is TRBV28; TCRdb's D gene call, TRBD2, goes unchecked for lack of DNA. CDR3 length equals 15 residues. The V gene's germline CDR1 is MDHEN and CDR2 SYDVKM. The CDR3 is CAIQTSGSFTDTQYF.

The rearrangement links TRBV5-1 to TRBJ2-2; the D call from TCRdb, TRBD1, cannot be confirmed without DNA. From germline, CDR1 is SGHRS and CDR2 YFSETQ. CDR3 length: 16 amino acids. This CDR3 is CASSLASGSNTGELFF.

V gene TRBV7-9 combines with J gene TRBJ1-1. Germline CDR1 is SEHNR and CDR2 is FQNEAQ (reference sequence). CDR3 length equals 13 residues. CDR3: CASSSTPGTEAFF.

V usage is TRBV13 and J usage is TRBJ2-5; the TCRdb call, TRBD2, lacks DNA for checking. The CDR3 extends over 15 amino acids. The germline CDR1 and CDR2 sequences are PRHDT and FYEKMQ (reference sequence). The CDR3 sequence is CASRLDAGGEETQYF.

This CDR3 is CSVESFGIFDTF. The V and J genes are TRBV29-1 and TRBJ1-2. CDR3 length equals 12 residues. The germline V gene encodes CDR1 SQVTM and CDR2 ANQGSEA.

The V and J genes are TRBV20-1 and TRBJ2-7; TCRdb calls TRBD1, which cannot be checked without DNA. The CDR3 is 15 residues long. Germline values: CDR1 DFQATT, CDR2 SNEGSKA (reference sequence). CDR3 in amino acids: CSARGADREIYEQYF.

The chain carries TRBV6-4 and TRBJ2-2. Per the germline V gene, CDR1 is MRHNA and CDR2 is SNTAGT. The CDR3 has 14 amino acids. The CDR3 sequence is CASSEGSDTGELFF.

The V call is TRBV12-3 or TRBV12-4, the J call TRBJ2-7; there is no DNA to check the TCRdb D call of TRBD1. The CDR3 runs 14 residues. CDR3: CASSRGQGSYEQYF.

The rearrangement uses TRBV7-9 and TRBJ2-3; TCRdb outputs TRBD2, but without DNA this stays unchecked. The CDR3 sequence is 16 residues long. Germline-derived CDR1 and CDR2 are SEHNR and FQNEAQ (reference sequence). The CDR3 sequence: CASSWLAGRSTDTQYF.

This chain joins TRBV5-5 and TRBJ2-7; the TCRdb call, TRBD1, lacks DNA for checking. Germline V gene lookup returns CDR1 SGHKS and CDR2 YYEKEE (reference sequence). The CDR3 covers 16 residues. The CDR3 here is CASSLPLPGQGDEQYF.

The chain employs TRBV5-6 and TRBJ2-1. The germline V gene has CDR1 SGHDT and CDR2 YYEEEE. The CDR3 covers 12 residues. The CDR3 reads CASSSNYNEQFF.